The 17 T cell receptor beta chains reported below all come from one sample, sequenced in a study of blood T cell repertoires in COVID-19. Some clones are missing from TCRdb's copy, which holds only in-frame ones; the method was immunoSEQ multiplex PCR. This sample has approximately 28,000 clones; roughly 78% occur once, and the top ten carry roughly 20%. Sequenced: peripheral blood. The receptors originated from a boy under 10 years old with active or convalescent COVID-19.

This clone was counted a single time. This rearrangement joins TRBV7-9 to TRBJ2-2, with D unclear. Trimming pared 6 bases from V and 4 bases from J, leaving 12 bases between. Germline CDR1 is SEHNR and CDR2 is FQNEAQ (reference sequence). The CDR3 spans 14 residues. The CDR3 sequence: CASSLYPGTGELFF. CDR3 bases: TGTGCCAGCAGTCTGTATCCGGGCACCGGGGAGCTGTTTTTT.

In regard to this clone: Germline is not matched at one junction end, which may reflect a read error. The J gene is TRBJ2-7, the V gene TRBV6-5; tentatively, D is TRBD1 (6 bases). Per germline, CDR1 MNHEY and CDR2 SVGAGI. The CDR3 consists of 13 residues. CDR3 amino acids: CASSGTLSSEQYF. As DNA, the CDR3 is TGTGCCAGCTCCGGGACACTTTCCTCCGAGCAGTACTTC.

The V gene is TRBV19, the J gene TRBJ2-7; 12 bases line up with TRBD2. This CDR3 is 14 amino acids long. Germline V CDR1 and CDR2: LNHDA, SQIVND (reference sequence). The junction had 3 bases not matched to a gene; V was cut back by 6 bases and J by 3 bases. The CDR3 DNA reads TGTGCCAGTAGCAGGACTAGCGGGGACTACGAGCAGTACTTC. Encoded protein: CASSRTSGDYEQYF.

The chain couples TRBV6-1 to TRBJ1-1; D may be TRBD1 (6 bases). This CDR3 is 17 amino acids long. Germline V gives CDR1 MNHNS, CDR2 SASEGT. Trimming took 4 bases from V and 0 from J, leaving 18 bases between them. The chain's CDR3 is CASSAQGFTFMNTEAFF. The CDR3 bases are TGTGCCAGCAGTGCCCAGGGGTTTACATTTATGAACACTGAAGCTTTCTTT.

The J gene is TRBJ2-1, the V gene TRBV20-1; D may be TRBD1 (6 bases). The length of the CDR3 is 11 residues. V lost 6 bases and J lost 7, with 10 bases in between. The germline V gene encodes CDR1 DFQATT and CDR2 SNEGSKA (reference sequence). The CDR3: CSATDRNEQFF. DNA for the CDR3: TGCAGTGCAACCGACAGGAATGAGCAGTTCTTC.

The CDR3 region has the DNA TGCAGCGTTGAGTATATGAACACTGAAGCTTTCTTT. Residues: CSVEYMNTEAFF. The rearrangement joins TRBV29-1 to TRBJ1-1, with D uncertain. Germline CDR1 SQVTM, CDR2 ANQGSEA. The ends were cut back, 3 bases at V and 0 bases at J, with 5 bases in the middle. CDR3 length: 12 residues.

The J gene is TRBJ2-1, the V gene TRBV11-2; 8 positions match TRBD2. The germline CDR1 and CDR2 sequences are SGHAT and FQNNGV. This CDR3 comprises 14 residues. Trimming at V came to 9 bases and at J to 7 bases, leaving 11 bases not matched to a gene. CDR3 in amino acids: CASQRPGGGNEQFF. The CDR3 coding sequence is TGTGCCAGTCAGCGTCCGGGAGGGGGGAATGAGCAGTTCTTC.

This clone was seen only a few times. V gene TRBV7-9 combines with J gene TRBJ1-5; unclear D gene. The CDR3 spans 12 residues. Germline values: CDR1 SEHNR, CDR2 FQNEAQ (reference sequence). Deletions cut 5 bases from V and 5 bases from J, with 7 bases between. This chain's CDR3 is CASSPGDQPQHF. The CDR3 region has the DNA TGTGCCAGCAGCCCCGGGGATCAGCCCCAGCATTTT. The full variable domain, its missing parts supplied by reference TRBV7-9 and TRBJ1-5, is DTGVSQNPRHKITKRGQNVTFRCDPISEHNRLYWYRQTLGQGPEFLTYFQNEAQLEKSRLLSDRFSAERPKGSFSTLEIQRTEQGDSAMYLCASSPGDQPQHFGDGTRLSIL.

The V and J genes are TRBV7-8 and TRBJ2-7, with D possibly matching TRBD1 (6 bases). Trimming removed 1 base at V and 3 bases at J, with 13 bases between. Germline assignment: CDR1 SGHVS and CDR2 FQNEAQ. This CDR3 spans 15 amino acids. The CDR3 bases are TGTGCCAGCAGCTTAGTCCCCTCAGGGGTCTACGAGCAGTACGTC. Translation gives CASSLVPSGVYEQYV.

This clone was observed many times. The chain has TRBV3-1 (or the pseudogene TRBV3-2) and TRBJ2-5; TRBD2 matches at 7 bases. The CDR3 is made up of 17 amino acids. The germline gives CDR1 LGHDT, CDR2 YNNKEL (reference sequence). V lost 4 bases to trimming and J lost 1 base; unmatched junction nucleotides: 12. The CDR3 DNA sequence: TGTGCCAGCAGCCGGGGGGGGACCCAACCGTCCCAAGAGACCCAGTACTTC. This sequence encodes CASSRGGTQPSQETQYF.

This clone was counted between two and nine times. V usage is TRBV6-1 and J usage is TRBJ2-1; TRBD1 matches at 7 bases. V trimming: 3 bases; J trimming: 9 bases; junction bases outside the gene matches: 5. This CDR3 is built from 13 residues. Germline values: CDR1 MNHNS, CDR2 SASEGT. CDR3 sequence (DNA): TGTGCCAGCAGTGACAGGGGGAAGGGTGAGCAGTTCTTC. Translation: CASSDRGKGEQFF.

This clone was picked up one time. The V gene is TRBV6-5, the J gene TRBJ2-6; D ambiguous. The CDR3 extends over 14 amino acids. Deletions cut 10 bases from V and 4 bases from J, with 14 bases between. Germline-derived CDR1 and CDR2 are MNHEY and SVGAGI. CDR3 region: CATPKSKGANVLTF. The DNA for the CDR3 is TGTGCCACCCCTAAATCCAAAGGGGCCAACGTCCTGACTTTC.

By share, this clone counts as medium-sized. This chain links TRBV3-1 (or the pseudogene TRBV3-2) with TRBJ2-5; tentative D call: TRBD1 (5 bases). The germline gives CDR1 LGHDT, CDR2 YNNKEL (reference sequence). Trimming took 3 bases from V and 0 from J, leaving 14 bases between them. This CDR3 spans 16 amino acids. CDR3: CASSHPKGKYQETQYF. DNA for the CDR3: TGTGCCAGCAGCCACCCTAAGGGGAAGTACCAAGAGACCCAGTACTTC.

The chain combines TRBV11-2 with TRBJ2-1, with 7 bases lining up with TRBD1. CDR1 SGHAT and CDR2 FQNNGV come from the germline V gene. The CDR3 loop spans 15 amino acids. The J segment lost 4 bases and the V segment lost 4 bases, leaving 7 bases of the junction unmatched. The CDR3 DNA reads TGTGCCAGCAGCTCAGCCGGGACAGCATACAATGAGCAGTTCTTC. Its translation: CASSSAGTAYNEQFF.

The CDR3 spells CASSPGLAGVVQYF. DNA for the CDR3: TGTGCCAGCAGCCCCGGACTAGCGGGAGTGGTGCAGTACTTC. The V and J genes are TRBV3-1 (or the pseudogene TRBV3-2) and TRBJ2-7, with 13 nucleotides matching TRBD2. V dropped 4 bases and J dropped 9; count of bases not matched to a gene: 6. CDR3 size: 14 residues. Germline V CDR1 and CDR2: LGHDT, YNNKEL (reference sequence).

The V and J genes are TRBV7-3 and TRBJ2-2; D call uncertain. The CDR3 contains 13 residues. From germline, CDR1 is SGHTA and CDR2 FQGTGA. Trimming shortened V by 5 bases and J by 9 bases, and 13 bases separated the two germline ends. DNA for the CDR3: TGTGCCAGCAGCCCCTCGGGTTCCCGGGAGCTGTTTTTT. Translated: CASSPSGSRELFF.

The gene calls are TRBV7-2 and TRBJ1-5, with D possibly TRBD1 on 6 matching bases. Deletions cut 2 bases from V and 9 bases from J, with 17 bases between. Per the germline V gene, CDR1 is SGHTA and CDR2 is FQGNSA. This CDR3 has 15 amino acids. The CDR3 coding sequence is TGTGCCAGCAGCTTATATGGGACCAGGGGAGCGCCCCAGCATTTT. Protein sequence: CASSLYGTRGAPQHF.